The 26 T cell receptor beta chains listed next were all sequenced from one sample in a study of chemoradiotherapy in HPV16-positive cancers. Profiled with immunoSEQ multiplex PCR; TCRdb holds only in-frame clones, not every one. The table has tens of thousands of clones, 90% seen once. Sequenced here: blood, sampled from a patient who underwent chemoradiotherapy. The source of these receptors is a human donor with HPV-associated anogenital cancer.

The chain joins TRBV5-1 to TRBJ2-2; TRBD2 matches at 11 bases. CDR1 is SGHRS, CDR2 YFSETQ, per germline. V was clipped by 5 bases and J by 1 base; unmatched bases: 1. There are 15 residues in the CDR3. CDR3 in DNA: TGCGCCAGCAGTACTAGCGGGAGGAACACCGGGGAGCTGTTTTTT. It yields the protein CASSTSGRNTGELFF.

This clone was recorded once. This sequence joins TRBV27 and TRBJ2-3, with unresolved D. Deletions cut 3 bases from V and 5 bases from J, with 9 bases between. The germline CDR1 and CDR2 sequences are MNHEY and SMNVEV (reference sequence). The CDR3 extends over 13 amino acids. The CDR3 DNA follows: TGTGCCAGCAGTTTCGCGGAGATAGATACGCAGTATTTT. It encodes CASSFAEIDTQYF.

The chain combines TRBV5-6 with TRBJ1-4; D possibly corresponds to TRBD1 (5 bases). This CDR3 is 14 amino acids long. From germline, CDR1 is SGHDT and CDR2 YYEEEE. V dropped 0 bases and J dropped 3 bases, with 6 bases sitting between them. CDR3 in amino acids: CASSLARANEKLFF. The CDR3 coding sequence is TGTGCCAGCAGCTTGGCCAGGGCTAATGAAAAACTGTTTTTT.

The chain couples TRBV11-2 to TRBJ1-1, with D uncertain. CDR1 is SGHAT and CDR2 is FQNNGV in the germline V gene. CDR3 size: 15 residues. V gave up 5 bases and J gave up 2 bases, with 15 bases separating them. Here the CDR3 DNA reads TGTGCCAGCAGCGTAGCGGATCTGGGTAACACTGAAGCTTTCTTT. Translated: CASSVADLGNTEAFF.

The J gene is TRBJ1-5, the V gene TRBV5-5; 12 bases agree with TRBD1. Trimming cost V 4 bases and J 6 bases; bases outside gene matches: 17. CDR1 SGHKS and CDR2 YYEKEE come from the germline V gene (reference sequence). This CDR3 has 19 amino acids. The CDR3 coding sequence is TGTGCCAGCAGCCCGTCCCCGGGACAGGGGGCATCTCGGAGTCAGCCCCAGCATTTT. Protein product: CASSPSPGQGASRSQPQHF.

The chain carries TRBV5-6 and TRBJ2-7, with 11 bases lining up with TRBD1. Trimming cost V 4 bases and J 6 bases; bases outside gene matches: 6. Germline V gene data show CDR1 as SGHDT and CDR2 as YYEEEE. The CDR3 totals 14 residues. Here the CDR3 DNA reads TGTGCCAGCAGCCCCGGGACAGGGGGATCCGAGCAGTACTTC. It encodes CASSPGTGGSEQYF. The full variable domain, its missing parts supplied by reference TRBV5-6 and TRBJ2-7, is DAGVTQSPTHLIKTRGQQVTLRCSPKSGHDTVSWYQQALGQGPQFIFQYYEEEERQRGNFPDRFSGHQFPNYSSELNVNALLLGDSALYLCASSPGTGGSEQYFGPGTRLTVT.

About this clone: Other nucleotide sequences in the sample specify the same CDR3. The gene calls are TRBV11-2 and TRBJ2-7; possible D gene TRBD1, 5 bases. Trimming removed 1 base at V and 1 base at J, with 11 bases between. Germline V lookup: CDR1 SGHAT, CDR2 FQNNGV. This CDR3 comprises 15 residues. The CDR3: CASSLGVRASYEQYF. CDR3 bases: TGTGCCAGCAGCTTAGGCGTCAGGGCATCCTACGAGCAGTACTTC.

CDR3 nucleotides: TGTGCCAGCAGCCACACCGCCACGGGGGGCGCCTACAATGAGCAGTTCTTC. It translates to CASSHTATGGAYNEQFF. The J gene is TRBJ2-1, the V gene TRBV4-2; D is possibly TRBD2 (7 bases). This CDR3 has 17 residues. CDR1 is LGHNA and CDR2 is YNFKEQ in the germline V gene. Trimming pared 3 bases from V and 2 bases from J, leaving 17 bases between.

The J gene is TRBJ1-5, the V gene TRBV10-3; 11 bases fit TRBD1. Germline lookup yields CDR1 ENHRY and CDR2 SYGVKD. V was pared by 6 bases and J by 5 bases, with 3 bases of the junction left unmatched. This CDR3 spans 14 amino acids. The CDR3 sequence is CAIREGQGDQPQHF. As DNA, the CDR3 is TGTGCCATCAGGGAGGGACAGGGGGATCAGCCCCAGCATTTT.

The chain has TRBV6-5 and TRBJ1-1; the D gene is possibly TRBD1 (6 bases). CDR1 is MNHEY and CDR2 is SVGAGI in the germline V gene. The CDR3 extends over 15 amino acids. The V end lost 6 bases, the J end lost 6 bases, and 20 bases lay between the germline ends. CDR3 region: CASSPPRGRGSEAFF. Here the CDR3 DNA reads TGTGCCAGCAGCCCCCCCCGGGGCAGGGGATCTGAAGCTTTCTTT.

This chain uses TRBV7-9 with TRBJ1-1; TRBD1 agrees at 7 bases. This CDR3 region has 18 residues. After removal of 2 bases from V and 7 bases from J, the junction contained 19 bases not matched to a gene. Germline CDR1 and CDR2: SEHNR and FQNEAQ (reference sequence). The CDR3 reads CASSLPPGTAPGSSEAFF. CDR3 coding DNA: TGTGCCAGCAGCTTACCCCCAGGGACAGCCCCGGGGAGCAGTGAAGCTTTCTTT.

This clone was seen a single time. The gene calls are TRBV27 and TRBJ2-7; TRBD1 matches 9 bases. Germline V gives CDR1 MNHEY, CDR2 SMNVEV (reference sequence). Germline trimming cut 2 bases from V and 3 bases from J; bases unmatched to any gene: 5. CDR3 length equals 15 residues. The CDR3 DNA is TGTGCCAGCAGTTTAGGACAGGGGTTCGGCTACGAGCAGTACTTC. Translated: CASSLGQGFGYEQYF.

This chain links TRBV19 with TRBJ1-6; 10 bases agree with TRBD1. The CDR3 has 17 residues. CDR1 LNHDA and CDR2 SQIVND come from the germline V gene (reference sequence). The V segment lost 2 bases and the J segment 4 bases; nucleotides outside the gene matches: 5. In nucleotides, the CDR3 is TGTGCCAGTAGTATACGGACAGGGGGAAGATATAATTCACCCCTCCACTTT. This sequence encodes CASSIRTGGRYNSPLHF. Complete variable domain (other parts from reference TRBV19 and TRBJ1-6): DGGITQSPKYLFRKEGQNVTLSCEQNLNHDAMYWYRQDPGQGLRLIYYSQIVNDFQKGDIAEGYSVSREKKESFPLTVTSAQKNPTAFYLCASSIRTGGRYNSPLHFGNGTRLTVT.

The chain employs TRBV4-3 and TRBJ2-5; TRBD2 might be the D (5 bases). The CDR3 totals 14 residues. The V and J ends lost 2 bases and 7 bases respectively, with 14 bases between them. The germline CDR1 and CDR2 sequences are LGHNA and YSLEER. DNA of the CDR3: TGCGCCAGCAGCCAACGGGATCTCCCGGGGACCCAGTACTTC. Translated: CASSQRDLPGTQYF.

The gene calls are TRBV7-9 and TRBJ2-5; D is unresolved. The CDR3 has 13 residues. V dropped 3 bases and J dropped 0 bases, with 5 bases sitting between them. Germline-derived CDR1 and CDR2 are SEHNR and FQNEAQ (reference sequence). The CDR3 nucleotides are TGTGCCAGCAGCTTCGGCTACCAAGAGACCCAGTACTTC. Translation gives CASSFGYQETQYF.

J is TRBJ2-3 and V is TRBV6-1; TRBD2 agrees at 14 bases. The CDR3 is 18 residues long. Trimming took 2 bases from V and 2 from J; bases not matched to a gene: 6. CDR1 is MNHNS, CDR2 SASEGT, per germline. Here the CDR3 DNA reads TGTGCCAGCAGTGAATTAAGGACTAGCGGGGGGCCCACAGATACGCAGTATTTT. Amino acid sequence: CASSELRTSGGPTDTQYF.

The CDR3 here is CASSGGQGVYEQYF. The CDR3 coding sequence is TGTGCCAGCAGCGGCGGACAGGGAGTCTACGAGCAGTACTTC. The chain recombines TRBV9 with TRBJ2-7; 8 bases align to TRBD1. V was clipped by 3 bases and J by 3 bases; unmatched bases: 5. Germline loops: CDR1 SGDLS, CDR2 YYNGEE. There are 14 residues in the CDR3. The full variable domain, completed using reference TRBV9 and TRBJ2-7, is DSGVTQTPKHLITATGQRVTLRCSPRSGDLSVYWYQQSLDQGLQFLIQYYNGEERAKGNILERFSAQQFPDLHSELNLSSLELGDSALYFCASSGGQGVYEQYFGPGTRLTVT.

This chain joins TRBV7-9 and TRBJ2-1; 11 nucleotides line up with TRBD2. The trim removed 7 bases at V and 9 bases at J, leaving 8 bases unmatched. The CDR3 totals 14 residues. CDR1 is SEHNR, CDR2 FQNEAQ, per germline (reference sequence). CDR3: CASNPLAGGFEQFF. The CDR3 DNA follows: TGTGCCAGCAACCCCCTAGCGGGAGGATTTGAGCAGTTCTTC.

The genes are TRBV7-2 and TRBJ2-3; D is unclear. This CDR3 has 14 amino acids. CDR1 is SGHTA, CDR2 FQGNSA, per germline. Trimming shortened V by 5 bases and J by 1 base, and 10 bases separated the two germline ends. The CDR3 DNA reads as TGTGCCAGCAGCCCTCAGGCTGGCACAGATACGCAGTATTTT. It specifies CASSPQAGTDTQYF.

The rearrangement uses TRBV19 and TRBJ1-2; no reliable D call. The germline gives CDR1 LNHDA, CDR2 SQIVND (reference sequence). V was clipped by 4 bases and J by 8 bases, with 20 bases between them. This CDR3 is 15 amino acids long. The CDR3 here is CASSTEHDRDEGYTF. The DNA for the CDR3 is TGTGCCAGTAGTACCGAGCATGATAGAGACGAAGGCTACACCTTC.

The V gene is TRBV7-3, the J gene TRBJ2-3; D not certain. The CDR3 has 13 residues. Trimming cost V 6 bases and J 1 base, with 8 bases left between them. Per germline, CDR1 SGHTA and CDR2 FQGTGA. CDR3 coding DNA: TGTGCCAGCAGTTCCGCAGGCACAGATACGCAGTATTTT. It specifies CASSSAGTDTQYF.

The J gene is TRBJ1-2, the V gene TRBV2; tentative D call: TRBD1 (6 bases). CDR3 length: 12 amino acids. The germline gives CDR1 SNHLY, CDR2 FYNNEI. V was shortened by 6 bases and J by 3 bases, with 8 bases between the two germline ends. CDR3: CASRRTDYGYTF. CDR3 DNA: TGTGCCAGCAGGAGGACAGACTATGGCTACACCTTC.

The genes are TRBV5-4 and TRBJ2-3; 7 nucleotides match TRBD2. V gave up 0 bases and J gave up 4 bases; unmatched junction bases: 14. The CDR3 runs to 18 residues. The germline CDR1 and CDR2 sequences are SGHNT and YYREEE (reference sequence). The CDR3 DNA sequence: TGTGCCAGCAGCTTGGCTATCCGGGCGAGGGCGGGGGCAGATACGCAGTATTTT. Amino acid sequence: CASSLAIRARAGADTQYF.

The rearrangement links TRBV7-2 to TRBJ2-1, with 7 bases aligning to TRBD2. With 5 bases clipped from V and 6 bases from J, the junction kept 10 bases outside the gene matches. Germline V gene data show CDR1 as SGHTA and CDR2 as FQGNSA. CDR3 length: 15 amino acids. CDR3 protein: CASSPQPTGGNEQFF. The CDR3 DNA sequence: TGTGCCAGCAGCCCCCAGCCGACGGGGGGCAATGAGCAGTTCTTC. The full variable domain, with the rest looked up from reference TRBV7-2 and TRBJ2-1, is GAGVSQSPSNKVTEKGKDVELRCDPISGHTALYWYRQSLGQGLEFLIYFQGNSAPDKSGLPSDRFSAERTGGSVSTLTIQRTQQEDSAVYLCASSPQPTGGNEQFFGPGTRLTVL.

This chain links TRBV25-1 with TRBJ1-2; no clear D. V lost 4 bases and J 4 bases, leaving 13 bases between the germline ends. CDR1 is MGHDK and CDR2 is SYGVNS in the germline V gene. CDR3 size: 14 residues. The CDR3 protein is CASSAEVGVYGYTF. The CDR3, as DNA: TGTGCCAGCAGTGCAGAGGTTGGGGTCTATGGCTACACCTTC.

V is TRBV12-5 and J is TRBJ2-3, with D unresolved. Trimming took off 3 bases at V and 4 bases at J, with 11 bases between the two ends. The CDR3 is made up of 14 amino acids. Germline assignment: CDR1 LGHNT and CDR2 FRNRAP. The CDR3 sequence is CASGFGMDADTQYF. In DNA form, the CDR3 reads TGTGCTAGTGGTTTTGGGATGGACGCAGATACGCAGTATTTT. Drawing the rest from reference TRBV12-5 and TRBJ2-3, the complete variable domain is DARVTQTPRHKVTEMGQEVTMRCQPILGHNTVFWYRQTMMQGLELLAYFRNRAPLDDSGMPKDRFSAEMPDATLATLKIQPSEPRDSAVYFCASGFGMDADTQYFGPGTRLTVL.